This T cell receptor (beta chain) comes out of a study of OX40 agonist ivuxolimab in advanced cancers. About the research overall: Every patient in dose escalation had hepatocellular carcinoma, melanoma, renal cell or head and neck cancer. Patients were around 83% male with ages about 23 to 79, mean 60.

TCRdb's table, derived via immunoSEQ multiplex PCR, lists solely in-frame clones and lacks some. Here the sample spans tens of thousands of clones, around 90% being singletons. The germline V gene has CDR1 MNHEY and CDR2 SMNVEV (reference sequence). V dropped 7 bases and J dropped 3 bases, with 13 bases sitting between them. This CDR3 is 14 amino acids long. The sample in question was CD4+ or CD8+ T cells sorted from blood, obtained in a trial of the OX40 agonist ivuxolimab. The chain combines TRBV27 with TRBJ2-1; D call uncertain. The clonotype originates from an adult with an advanced solid tumor such as melanoma, head and neck, liver or kidney cancer. CDR3 coding DNA: TGTGCCAGCACCAACCTAGATGGCTACAATGAGCAGTTCTTC. Translating gives CASTNLDGYNEQFF.